This T cell receptor beta chain was captured by sequencing in a study of blood T cells in healthy people across ages. This clonotype was seen repeatedly, ten times or more. PCR was performed a second time for about 7 to 11 cycles using a sample-barcoded 5' primer and a J-beta primer mix. TCRdb analysed the 5' RACE reads with MiXCR anew, one entry per CDR3 protein. In the table there are roughly 1.5 million distinct CDR3 sequences, 35% to 45% of which are singletons. Germline assignment: CDR1 MDHEN and CDR2 SYDVKM. The CDR3 has 12 residues. V shed 10 bases and J 10 bases; nucleotides not matched to a gene: 7.

V is TRBV28 and J is TRBJ1-6; TRBD1 aligns across 7 bases. The sample comprised blood. This sequence originates from a woman aged 18-35 years in good health. The CDR3 DNA is TGTGCCATCGATACAGGGGACTCACCCCTCCACTTT. It specifies CAIDTGDSPLHF. The variable domain in full, completed from reference TRBV28 and TRBJ1-6, reads DVKVTQSSRYLVKRTGEKVFLECVQDMDHENMFWYRQDPGLGLRLIYFSYDVKMKEKGDIPEGYSVSREKKERFSLILESASTNQTSMYLCAIDTGDSPLHFGNGTRLTVT.